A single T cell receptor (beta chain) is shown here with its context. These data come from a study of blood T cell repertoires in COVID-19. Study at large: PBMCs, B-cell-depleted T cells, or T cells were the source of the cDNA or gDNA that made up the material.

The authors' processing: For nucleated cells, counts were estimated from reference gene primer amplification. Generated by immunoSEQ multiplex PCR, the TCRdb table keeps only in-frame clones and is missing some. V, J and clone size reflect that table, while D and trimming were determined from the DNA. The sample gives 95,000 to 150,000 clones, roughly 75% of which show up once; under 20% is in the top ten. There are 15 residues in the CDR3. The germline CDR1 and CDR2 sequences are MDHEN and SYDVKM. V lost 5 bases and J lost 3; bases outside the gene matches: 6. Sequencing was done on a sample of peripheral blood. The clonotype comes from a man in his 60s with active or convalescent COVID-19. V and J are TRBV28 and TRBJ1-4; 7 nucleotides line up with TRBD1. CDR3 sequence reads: CASSPPGQANEKLFF. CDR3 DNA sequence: TGTGCCAGCAGTCCCCCCGGACAGGCTAATGAAAAACTGTTTTTT. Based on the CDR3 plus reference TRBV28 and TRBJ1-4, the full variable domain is DVKVTQSSRYLVKRTGEKVFLECVQDMDHENMFWYRQDPGLGLRLIYFSYDVKMKEKGDIPEGYSVSREKKERFSLILESASTNQTSMYLCASSPPGQANEKLFFGSGTQLSVL.